This T cell receptor beta chain was identified during a study of shared clonotypes between healthy human individuals. Study results and limitations: Rarefaction analysis demonstrated incomplete sorted-subset sequencing notwithstanding large depth. The study generally estimated greater richness for naive than memory subsets. The small donor group covered limited genetic and exposure diversity.

With regard to this clone: What it binds is unknown.

Germline-derived CDR1 and CDR2 are SGDLS and YYNGEE. J gave up 4 bases and V 0 bases, and 3 bases lay outside the gene matches. CDR3 length equals 15 residues. Template for every sorted-subset replicate PCR totaled about 0.2 ug DNA, 25,000 to 35,000 T cell genomes. Sequenced by immunoSEQ multiplex PCR; TCRdb stores in-frame clones only, minus some. Seen here are more than 1,200,000 clones, roughly 98.5% observed once, and the top ten hold around 0.38%. V usage is TRBV9 and J usage is TRBJ2-2; the match to TRBD1 covers 7 bases. Sequenced input: naive CD4+ T cells sorted from blood. Documented subset: CD45RA+ positively selected. This clonotype was sampled from a man aged 30 to 45 in good health. CDR3 loop: CASSVGQGSTGELFF. In nucleotides, the CDR3 is TGTGCCAGCAGCGTAGGACAGGGAAGCACCGGGGAGCTGTTTTTT.